A selection of T cell receptor beta chains follows, all from one sample in a study of identical twins. TCRdb passed the 5' RACE reads through MiXCR, listing each CDR3 protein once. The sample holds roughly 490,000 distinct CDR3 sequences, approximately 14% seen once. This same sample was also part of a study on yellow fever vaccine responses in identical twins.

The sequenced sample consisted of CD4+ T cells sorted from blood. The receptor set was obtained from a young woman in good health. CDR3s include the opening cysteine and the closing phenylalanine or tryptophan.

V gene,J gene,CDR3 protein
TRBV12-3/TRBV12-4,TRBJ2-5,CASSLDVKTSGRREETQYF
TRBV3-1,TRBJ1-6,CASSQEGVTPLHF
TRBV3-1,TRBJ2-1,CTIRSGTSGIKSSYNEQFF
TRBV28,TRBJ2-1,CASSRATGGIEQFF
TRBV19,TRBJ2-1,CASSAPTGTGVQFF
TRBV18,TRBJ1-5,CASSPGTGKNQPQHF
TRBV11-2,TRBJ2-7,CASSHGDSTYEQYF
TRBV9,TRBJ2-3,CASSVDTDTQYF
TRBV29-1,TRBJ2-1,CSVEKGSGREFF
TRBV3-1,TRBJ1-5,CASSTGGQPQHF